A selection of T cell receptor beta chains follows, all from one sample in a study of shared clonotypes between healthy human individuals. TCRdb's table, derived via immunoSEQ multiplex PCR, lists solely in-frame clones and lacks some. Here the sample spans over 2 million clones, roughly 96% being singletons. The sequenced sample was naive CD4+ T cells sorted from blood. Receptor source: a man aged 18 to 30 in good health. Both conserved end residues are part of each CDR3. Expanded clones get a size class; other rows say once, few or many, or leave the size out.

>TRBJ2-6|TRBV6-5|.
CASTRFSSGANVLTF
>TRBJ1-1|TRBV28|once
CASSLPTGMNTEAFF
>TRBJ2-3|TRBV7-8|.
CASSRDSTDTQYF
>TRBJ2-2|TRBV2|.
CASSGGTGVNGELFF
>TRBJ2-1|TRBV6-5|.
CASSRGGAGEQFF
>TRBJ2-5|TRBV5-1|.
CASSHQETQYF
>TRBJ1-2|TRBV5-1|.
CASSLDRGTGGYTF
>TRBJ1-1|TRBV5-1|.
CASSLEGPLGMNTEAFF
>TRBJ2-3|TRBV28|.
CASPPPTSGITDTQYF
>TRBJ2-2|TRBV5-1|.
CASRGRQNTGELFF
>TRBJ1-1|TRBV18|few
CASSSQGSGTEAFF
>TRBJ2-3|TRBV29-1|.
CSVEEGRPGDTQYF
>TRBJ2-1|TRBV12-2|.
CASRLAIECRHNEQFF